This T cell receptor beta chain originates from a study of shared clonotypes between healthy human individuals. This clone is medium-sized (0.01 to 0.1%) within its sample. Only in-frame clones appear in the TCRdb table, and some are missing; sequencing was by immunoSEQ multiplex PCR. The sample holds 110,000 or so clones, about 63% seen once. The CDR3 totals 16 residues. Germline CDR1 and CDR2: SGHTA and FQGTGA. Trimming took 3 bases from V and 5 from J; bases not matched to a gene: 10. Donors, without exception, were Caucasian adults residing in Nashville, Tennessee. The sequenced sample was memory CD8+ T cells sorted from blood. The subset is: CD45RO+ cells pooled with CCR7-negative TemRA cells. This chain joins TRBV7-3 and TRBJ2-1; 7 positions agree with TRBD1. The sequence was collected from a woman younger than 45 in good health. The CDR3 region is CASSFYPGQPDNEQFF. DNA of the CDR3: TGTGCCAGCAGCTTTTATCCGGGACAGCCTGACAATGAGCAGTTCTTC.